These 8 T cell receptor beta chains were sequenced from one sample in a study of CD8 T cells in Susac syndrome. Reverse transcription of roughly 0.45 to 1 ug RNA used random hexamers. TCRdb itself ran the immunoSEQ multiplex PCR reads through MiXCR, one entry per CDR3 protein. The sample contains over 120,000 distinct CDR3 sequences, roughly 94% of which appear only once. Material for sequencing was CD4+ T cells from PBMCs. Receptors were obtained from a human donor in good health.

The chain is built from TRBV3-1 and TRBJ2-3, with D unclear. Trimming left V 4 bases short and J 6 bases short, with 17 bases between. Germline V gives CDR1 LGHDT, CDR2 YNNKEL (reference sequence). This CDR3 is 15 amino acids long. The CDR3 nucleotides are TGTGCCAGCAGCCCCACCCGGACCGGTTTGGATACGCAGTATTTT. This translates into CASSPTRTGLDTQYF.

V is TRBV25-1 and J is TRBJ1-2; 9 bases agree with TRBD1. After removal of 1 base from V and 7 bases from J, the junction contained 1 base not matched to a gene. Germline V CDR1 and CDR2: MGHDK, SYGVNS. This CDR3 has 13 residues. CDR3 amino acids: CASSEWGQGGYTF. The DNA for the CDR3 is TGTGCCAGCAGTGAATGGGGACAGGGTGGCTACACCTTC.

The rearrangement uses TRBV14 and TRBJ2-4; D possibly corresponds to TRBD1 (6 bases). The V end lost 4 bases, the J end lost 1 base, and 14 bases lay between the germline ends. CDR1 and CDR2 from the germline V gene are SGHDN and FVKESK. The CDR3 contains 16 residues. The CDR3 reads CASSLRQAGAKNIQYF. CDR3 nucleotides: TGTGCCAGCAGCCTAAGACAGGCCGGGGCCAAAAACATTCAGTACTTC.

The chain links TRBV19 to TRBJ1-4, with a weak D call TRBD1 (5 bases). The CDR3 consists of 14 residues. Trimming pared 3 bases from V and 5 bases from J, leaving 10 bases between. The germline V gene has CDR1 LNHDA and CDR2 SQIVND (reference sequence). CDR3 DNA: TGTGCCAGTAGTATCTCGACAGTCAATGAAAAACTGTTTTTT. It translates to CASSISTVNEKLFF.

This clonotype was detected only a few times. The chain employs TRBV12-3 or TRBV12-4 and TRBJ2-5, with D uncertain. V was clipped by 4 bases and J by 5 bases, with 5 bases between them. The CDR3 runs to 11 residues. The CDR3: CASSSPETQYF. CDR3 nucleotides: TGTGCCAGCAGTTCCCCGGAGACCCAGTACTTC.

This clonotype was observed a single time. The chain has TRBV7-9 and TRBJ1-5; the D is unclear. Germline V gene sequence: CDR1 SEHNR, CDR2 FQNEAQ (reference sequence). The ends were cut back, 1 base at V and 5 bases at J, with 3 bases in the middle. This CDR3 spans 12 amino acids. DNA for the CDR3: TGTGCCAGCAGCTTAGTCGATCAGCCCCAGCATTTT. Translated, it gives CASSLVDQPQHF.

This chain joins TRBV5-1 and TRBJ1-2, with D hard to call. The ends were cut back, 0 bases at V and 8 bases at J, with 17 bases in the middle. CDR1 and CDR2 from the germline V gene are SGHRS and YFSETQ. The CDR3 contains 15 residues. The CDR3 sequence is CASSLVAGSMDGYTF. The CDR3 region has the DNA TGCGCCAGCAGCTTGGTAGCGGGCTCGATGGACGGCTACACCTTC.

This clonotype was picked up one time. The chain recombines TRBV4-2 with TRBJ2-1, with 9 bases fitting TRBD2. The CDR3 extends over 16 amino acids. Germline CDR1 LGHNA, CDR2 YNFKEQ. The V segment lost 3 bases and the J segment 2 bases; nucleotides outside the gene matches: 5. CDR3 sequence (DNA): TGTGCCAGCAGCCAGCCTAGCGGGATGGCCTACAATGAGCAGTTCTTC. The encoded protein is CASSQPSGMAYNEQFF.